This T cell receptor beta chain was captured in a study of T cells in Graves' hyperthyroidism and ophthalmopathy (dated by TCRdb to about 2019). About the study as a whole: To identify distinguishing TCR V-J signatures, a discovery cohort of around 100 patients was used, comprising 43 with Graves' ophthalmopathy and 57 with stable Graves' hyperthyroidism. Prospective prediction of ophthalmopathy was tested in an independent validation cohort consisting of fewer than 20 hyperthyroidism patients and some 16 patients who later progressed to ophthalmopathy. The 90 to 100 discovery patients were randomly split 7:3 into training and test sets. Thyroid tissue and blood T-cell repertoires from over 5 Graves' hyperthyroidism patients were also compared in the study. Once sampling was done, hyperthyroidism patients were given methimazole at a starting dose of 30 mg daily, whereas ophthalmopathy patients were given high-dose intravenous methylprednisolone. According to the paper, TCR Vbeta CDR3 sequencing was carried out on roughly 130 peripheral blood samples, which came from fewer than 50 ophthalmopathy, 70 to 80 hyperthyroidism and approximately 17 progressor patients. Paper-wide results and their limitations: Most expanded thyroid clonotypes (frequency above 0.001) were also detected in blood, suggesting blood repertoires may reflect thyroid immune responses. In validation, the model predicted progression to ophthalmopathy with 55% to 71% sensitivity and less than 75% specificity, a median of 6.5 months before onset. Sample size was not statistically predetermined, and blinding of investigators to group allocation was not performed. Ophthalmopathy was separated from stable hyperthyroidism by a 13 V-J signature model, with approximately 90% sensitivity and approximately 81% specificity obtained in cross-validation and 80%/75% obtained in testing.

The study excluded patients with uncontrolled infections, other autoimmune diseases, pregnancy or lactation. Diagnoses were based on clinical symptoms, serum thyroxine and TRAb, thyroid ultrasound and orbital computed tomography. Total RNA was extracted using Trizol reagent, and RNA quality was assessed on an Agilent 2100 Bioanalyzer. In this sample, this clonotype turned up a few times. Its antigen specificity is not known. No base quality values were provided; no much bigger clone lies one nucleotide off. Including cysteine and phenylalanine, the CDR3 has 17 amino acids. Only CDR3 DNA is held: 51 bases, read in frame from base 1. CDR1 ENHRY and CDR2 SYGVKD are derived from the germline V gene. V lost 0 bases and J lost 4 bases; the stretch between them is 15 bases long. Amplification of TCR beta CDR3 regions was carried out from RNA transcripts. The first round of RT-PCR for the TCR CDR3 was performed with the HTBI primer set and the Qiagen OneStep RT-PCR kit. The libraries were constructed in a second round of multiplex PCR and then size-selected and purified. Libraries were sequenced paired-end with 100 bp reads on an Illumina HiSeq2000. In the original analysis: SOAPnuke was used to process the raw data, throwing out any read that contained adapters or uncalled bases, had a mean Phred below 15, or lacked an exact constant-primer or identifier match. High-quality paired reads were merged with COPE v1.2.5, and unique nucleotide sequences were defined as clonotypes. MiTCR v1.1 was used to align clonotypes to the IMGT TRBV, TRBD and TRBJ reference segments. Only V-J combinations with frequency above 0.0001, covering 99% to 99.2% of repertoires, were analysed. The TCS score was defined as the ratio of F50 (clonal expansion) to E x V (chaos), calculated using BLOSUM62-based TCRdist between CDR3 peptides within each V-J. Welch's t-statistics and random forest reduced approximately 520 V-J features to around 14, which were used in a naive Bayes classifier (R e1071). Thyroid-blood repertoire similarity was quantified with the Morisita-Horn index. Using fastp trimming at Q25 and MiXCR clonotype assembly, TCRdb reanalyzed the public sequencing data and kept in-frame beta chains. Under each unique CDR3 protein, matching rows form one entry showing the most common genes and DNA. The V and J calls and clone size come from TCRdb's table, not from the authors' own analysis. The sample yields 550,000 to 600,000 distinct CDR3 sequences; around 46% were counted once. The ten largest clones represent 19% of the sample.

The specimen sequenced was peripheral blood or thyroid tissue (not recorded which). This sequence was found in an adult woman with Graves' disease, either hyperthyroidism or ophthalmopathy (not recorded which). In this chain, TRBV10-3 is recombined with TRBJ2-2; the D gene cannot be resolved reliably. CDR3 protein: CAISESWLDFTTGELFF. DNA sequence: TGTGCCATCAGTGAGTCGTGGCTAGATTTTACCACCGGGGAGCTGTTTTTT.